Each of the 11 T cell receptor beta chains below was sequenced from the same sample in a study of blood T cell repertoires in COVID-19. Repertoires were generated with immunoSEQ multiplex PCR, while TCRdb's copy carries only in-frame clones and drops some. Here the sample spans over 250,000 clones, 85% being singletons. The sample consisted of peripheral blood. These receptors were obtained from a man aged 50-59 years with active or convalescent COVID-19.

The chain joins TRBV28 to TRBJ2-3; D may be TRBD1 (5 bases). The V end lost 5 bases, the J end lost 3 bases, and 15 bases lay between the germline ends. The CDR3 has 15 residues. Germline assignment: CDR1 MDHEN and CDR2 SYDVKM. The CDR3 DNA is TGTGCCAGCAGTACCCGTGGGCAGGGAACAGATACGCAGTATTTT. This gives the protein CASSTRGQGTDTQYF.

J is TRBJ2-3 and V is TRBV7-7; TRBD2 aligns across 8 bases. Trimming at V came to 6 bases and at J to 1 base, leaving 12 bases not matched to a gene. The CDR3 loop spans 17 amino acids. CDR1 SSHAT and CDR2 FNYEAQ come from the germline V gene (reference sequence). The CDR3 sequence: CASSIRGGRFGTDTQYF. The CDR3 bases are TGTGCCAGCAGTATTCGGGGCGGGAGGTTCGGCACAGATACGCAGTATTTT.

This clone has just one count. The V call is TRBV12-3 or TRBV12-4, the J call TRBJ2-5, with 9 nucleotides matching TRBD2. V was clipped by 6 bases and J by 10 bases; unmatched bases: 6. This CDR3 region has 12 residues. CDR3 sequence reads: CASRAGGRDQYF. DNA of the CDR3: TGTGCCAGCAGAGCGGGAGGTCGTGACCAGTACTTC.

This clone was observed a few times. The CDR3 is CASSFGAVSYEQYF. In DNA form, the CDR3 reads TGTGCCAGCAGCTTTGGCGCGGTCTCCTACGAGCAGTACTTC. The V gene is TRBV7-6, the J gene TRBJ2-7; D uncertain. The CDR3 has 14 residues. The V gene's germline CDR1 is SGHVS and CDR2 FNYEAQ. Trimming shortened V by 3 bases and J by 0 bases, and 9 bases separated the two germline ends. Filled out from reference TRBV7-6 and TRBJ2-7, the complete variable domain reads GAGVSQSPRYKVTKRGQDVALRCDPISGHVSLYWYRQALGQGPEFLTYFNYEAQQDKSGLPNDRFSAERPEGSISTLTIQRTEQRDSAMYRCASSFGAVSYEQYFGPGTRLTVT.

The chain has TRBV7-8 and TRBJ2-1, with TRBD2 identical over 11 bases. This CDR3 has 14 residues. Unmatched junction bases numbered 8, after V lost 11 bases and J lost 5 bases. Germline V CDR1 and CDR2: SGHVS, FQNEAQ. The DNA for the CDR3 is TGTGCCGTCGCAATAGCGGGAGGGGACAATGAGCAGTTCTTC. Translation: CAVAIAGGDNEQFF.

The chain joins TRBV19 to TRBJ2-7; TRBD1 agrees at 9 bases. Trimming took 6 bases from V and 3 from J; bases not matched to a gene: 3. CDR3 length equals 13 residues. Looked up from germline, CDR1 is LNHDA and CDR2 is SQIVND (reference sequence). CDR3 loop: CASRGQGSYEQYF. The DNA for the CDR3 is TGTGCCAGTAGGGGACAGGGTAGCTACGAGCAGTACTTC.

The J gene is TRBJ1-1, the V gene TRBV7-9; 9 positions agree with TRBD1. Germline V lookup: CDR1 SEHNR, CDR2 FQNEAQ (reference sequence). This CDR3 region has 15 residues. V was pared by 3 bases and J by 5 bases, with 7 bases of the junction left unmatched. CDR3 DNA sequence: TGTGCCAGCAGCTTGAGTCGACAGGGGGGGACTGAAGCTTTCTTT. Protein sequence: CASSLSRQGGTEAFF.

This clone was recorded a few times. V gene TRBV19 combines with J gene TRBJ1-1, with D possibly TRBD1 on 5 matching bases. Trimming shortened V by 4 bases and J by 9 bases, and 21 bases separated the two germline ends. The CDR3 contains 15 residues. Germline V gene data show CDR1 as LNHDA and CDR2 as SQIVND (reference sequence). CDR3 sequence reads: CASSNLPSYGHQAFF. CDR3 coding DNA: TGTGCCAGTAGTAACTTACCATCTTACGGACACCAAGCTTTCTTT. Based on the CDR3 plus reference TRBV19 and TRBJ1-1, the full variable domain is DGGITQSPKYLFRKEGQNVTLSCEQNLNHDAMYWYRQDPGQGLRLIYYSQIVNDFQKGDIAEGYSVSREKKESFPLTVTSAQKNPTAFYLCASSNLPSYGHQAFFGQGTRLTVV.

This chain joins TRBV14 and TRBJ1-2, with TRBD1 matching 9 bases. This CDR3 comprises 13 residues. Germline V gives CDR1 SGHDN, CDR2 FVKESK. J was trimmed by 7 bases and V by 7 bases; bases with no gene match: 7. The CDR3 reads CASTRTGVSGYTF. Here the CDR3 DNA reads TGTGCCAGCACCCGGACAGGGGTTTCTGGCTACACCTTC.

The chain couples TRBV28 to TRBJ1-1; 8 positions match TRBD1. This CDR3 is 15 amino acids long. Germline trimming cut 6 bases from V and 1 base from J; bases unmatched to any gene: 7. Germline V gene data show CDR1 as MDHEN and CDR2 as SYDVKM. CDR3 amino acids: CASSWGTGRNTEAFF. In DNA, the CDR3 is TGTGCCAGCAGCTGGGGGACAGGTAGGAACACTGAAGCTTTCTTT.

The chain joins TRBV5-4 to TRBJ2-3; TRBD2 aligns across 7 bases. CDR3 length equals 15 residues. Germline CDR1 SGHNT, CDR2 YYREEE (reference sequence). With V trimmed by 4 bases and J by 6 bases, 11 bases remained unmatched. The CDR3 bases are TGTGCCAGCAGCCCGGGGGGACTCCGGTCCGATACGCAGTATTTT. This translates into CASSPGGLRSDTQYF.